The 7 T cell receptor beta chains reported below all come from one sample, sequenced in a study of blood T cell repertoires in COVID-19. Using immunoSEQ multiplex PCR, the repertoire was profiled, and TCRdb retains in-frame clones only, with some absent. The sample yields 250,000 to 300,000 clones, roughly nine tenths seen once. Sequencing was done on a sample of peripheral blood. The receptors originated from a woman between 40 and 50 years old who had recovered from COVID-19.

This chain connects TRBV3-1 (or the pseudogene TRBV3-2) to TRBJ1-6, with D tentatively TRBD1 (5 bases). The CDR3 runs 15 residues. Trimming took off 0 bases at V and 11 bases at J, with 14 bases between the two ends. Germline lookup yields CDR1 LGHDT and CDR2 YNNKEL (reference sequence). CDR3 in amino acids: CASSQDPPGPPPLHF. The CDR3 DNA reads as TGTGCCAGCAGCCAAGATCCCCCAGGGCCACCACCCCTCCACTTT.

The V call is TRBV11-2, the J call TRBJ2-7; 12 bases match TRBD2. Unmatched junction bases numbered 7, after V lost 4 bases and J lost 3 bases. CDR1 and CDR2 from the germline V gene are SGHAT and FQNNGV. CDR3 size: 16 residues. CDR3 sequence: CASSSAMTSGGYEQYF. CDR3 bases: TGTGCCAGCAGCTCGGCCATGACTAGCGGGGGCTACGAGCAGTACTTC. The whole variable domain, remainder taken from reference TRBV11-2 and TRBJ2-7, is EAGVAQSPRYKIIEKRQSVAFWCNPISGHATLYWYQQILGQGPKLLIQFQNNGVVDDSQLPKDRFSAERLKGVDSTLKIQPAKLEDSAVYLCASSSAMTSGGYEQYFGPGTRLTVT.

CDR3 residues: CASSASLAVLSYEQYF. As DNA, the CDR3 is TGTGCCAGCAGTGCCTCACTAGCGGTTCTCTCCTACGAGCAGTACTTC. The rearrangement joins TRBV6-1 to TRBJ2-7; TRBD2 matches at 8 bases. The V segment lost 4 bases and the J segment 0 bases; nucleotides outside the gene matches: 8. Per the germline V gene, CDR1 is MNHNS and CDR2 is SASEGT. This CDR3 spans 16 amino acids.

This clone was recorded only once. This chain connects TRBV5-4 to TRBJ1-1; D is unresolved. V was shortened by 4 bases and J by 1 base, with 17 bases between the two germline ends. The CDR3 sequence is 16 residues long. Per germline, CDR1 SGHNT and CDR2 YYREEE (reference sequence). The CDR3 nucleotides are TGTGCCAGCAGCCCCTTAAACCCGACAACGAACACTGAAGCTTTCTTT. Protein sequence: CASSPLNPTTNTEAFF. The full variable domain, with the rest looked up from reference TRBV5-4 and TRBJ1-1, is ETGVTQSPTHLIKTRGQQVTLRCSSQSGHNTVSWYQQALGQGPQFIFQYYREEENGRGNFPPRFSGLQFPNYSSELNVNALELDDSALYLCASSPLNPTTNTEAFFGQGTRLTVV.

This chain uses TRBV30 with TRBJ2-7; 10 nucleotides align to TRBD2. The germline V gene encodes CDR1 GTSNPN and CDR2 SVGIG (reference sequence). The V gene end was trimmed by 5 bases and the J gene end by 3 bases; junction bases not matched to a gene: 4. The CDR3 loop spans 13 amino acids. CDR3 protein: CAWALAGGYEQYF. The DNA of the CDR3 is TGTGCCTGGGCTTTAGCGGGGGGCTACGAGCAGTACTTC.

The genes are TRBV21-1 and TRBJ2-6; TRBD1 is the table's D call, not checked against the DNA. TRBV21-1 is shown as a pseudogene. The CDR3 is 17 residues long. CDR3 sequence reads: CASSTGQGAPGANVLTF. The CDR3 DNA reads TGTGCCAGCAGCACCGGACAGGGGGCGCCTGGGGCCAACGTCCTGACTTTC.

The rearrangement uses TRBV5-6 and TRBJ1-3; tentative D call: TRBD1 (5 bases). Germline values: CDR1 SGHDT, CDR2 YYEEEE. CDR3 length: 15 amino acids. Trimming took 0 bases from V and 0 from J, leaving 7 bases between them. Here the CDR3 DNA reads TGTGCCAGCAGCTTGGAGGGGATCTCTGGAAACACCATATATTTT. It encodes CASSLEGISGNTIYF.